A single sample gave rise to the 19 T cell receptor beta chains below, sequenced in a study of graft-versus-host responses after intestinal transplantation. No antigen has been assigned to these receptors. TCRdb's table, derived via immunoSEQ multiplex PCR, lists solely in-frame clones and lacks some. The table records 70,000 to 95,000 clones, 90% to 95% of them present only once. The source material was unstimulated CD8+ T cells sorted from spleen or lymph node cells, sampled before transplant. Receptors originate from a human donor who was the organ donor for an intestinal transplant.

V and J are TRBV20-1 and TRBJ2-7; D perhaps matches TRBD2 (5 bases). Per the germline V gene, CDR1 is DFQATT and CDR2 is SNEGSKA (reference sequence). V shed 5 bases and J shed 3 bases, with 8 bases lying between them. The CDR3 runs to 11 residues. For the CDR3, the DNA is TGCAGTGCTCCACTAGGCTACGAGCAGTACTTC. Translation: CSAPLGYEQYF.

CDR3 region: CASRGLADAYTDTQYF. CDR3 sequence (DNA): TGTGCCAGCAGGGGACTAGCGGATGCCTACACAGATACGCAGTATTTT. The chain carries TRBV28 and TRBJ2-3; TRBD2 matches 11 bases. The germline CDR1 and CDR2 sequences are MDHEN and SYDVKM. Germline trimming cut 6 bases from V and 2 bases from J; bases unmatched to any gene: 7. The CDR3 is 16 amino acids.

The chain couples TRBV10-3 to TRBJ1-2; the D is unclear. The CDR3 sequence is 13 residues long. Between the trimmed V and J ends, which lost 6 bases and 1 base, there was a span of 9 bases. Looked up from germline, CDR1 is ENHRY and CDR2 is SYGVKD. The CDR3 DNA reads as TGTGCCATCAGCCCGACATTTAACTATGGCTACACCTTC. Translation: CAISPTFNYGYTF.

The J gene is TRBJ2-7, the V gene TRBV19; TRBD1 matches 8 bases. The V gene end was trimmed by 5 bases and the J gene end by 1 base; junction bases not matched to a gene: 10. From germline, CDR1 is LNHDA and CDR2 SQIVND (reference sequence). This CDR3 has 16 amino acids. The CDR3 reads CASSEAGGGWSYEQYF. The CDR3 DNA follows: TGTGCCAGTAGTGAGGCAGGGGGCGGCTGGTCCTACGAGCAGTACTTC. The full variable domain, completed using reference TRBV19 and TRBJ2-7, is DGGITQSPKYLFRKEGQNVTLSCEQNLNHDAMYWYRQDPGQGLRLIYYSQIVNDFQKGDIAEGYSVSREKKESFPLTVTSAQKNPTAFYLCASSEAGGGWSYEQYFGPGTRLTVT.

J is TRBJ2-2 and V is TRBV2; 10 bases match TRBD1. CDR3 length equals 15 residues. J gave up 4 bases and V 8 bases, and 7 bases lay outside the gene matches. Germline CDR1 reads SNHLY; CDR2 reads FYNNEI. CDR3 coding DNA: TGTGCCAGCGAAGCAGGGACAGGGGTCACCGGGGAGCTGTTTTTT. It specifies CASEAGTGVTGELFF.

The chain recombines TRBV6-5 with TRBJ1-1; TRBD1 aligns across 8 bases. CDR3 length: 15 residues. Germline V lookup: CDR1 MNHEY, CDR2 SVGAGI. Losses at the gene ends were 1 base for V and 5 bases for J; bases not matched to a gene: 6. CDR3 DNA: TGTGCCAGCAGTTACTTCCAGGGGGCGAGGACTGAAGCTTTCTTT. Translating gives CASSYFQGARTEAFF.

The rearrangement uses TRBV7-8 and TRBJ2-7, with a possible D match to TRBD2 (5 bases). The V end lost 1 base, the J end lost 1 base, and 17 bases lay between the germline ends. Per germline, CDR1 SGHVS and CDR2 FQNEAQ. The CDR3 totals 17 residues. CDR3 protein: CASSLGVSAGPSYEQYF. CDR3 sequence (DNA): TGTGCCAGCAGCTTAGGGGTCTCCGCGGGCCCTTCCTACGAGCAGTACTTC.

This clone showed up just once. The V call is TRBV11-2, the J call TRBJ1-1; tentative D call: TRBD1 (6 bases). The CDR3 runs to 17 residues. Germline values: CDR1 SGHAT, CDR2 FQNNGV. The V gene lost 2 bases and the J gene lost 3 bases, with 19 bases spanning the gap. CDR3 nucleotide sequence: TGTGCCAGCAGCTTAAGTTCAGGGGCGGAGTCGGACACTGAAGCTTTCTTT. Its protein is CASSLSSGAESDTEAFF.

This rearrangement joins TRBV11-2 to TRBJ1-1, with D tentatively TRBD1 (5 bases). Germline values: CDR1 SGHAT, CDR2 FQNNGV. The CDR3 totals 17 residues. Trimming took off 1 base at V and 0 bases at J, with 15 bases between the two ends. The CDR3 spells CASSLAQAGPMNTEAFF. The CDR3 nucleotides are TGTGCCAGCAGCTTAGCTCAGGCAGGGCCCATGAACACTGAAGCTTTCTTT.

There are a few counts of this clone. The chain has TRBV27 and TRBJ2-7; 7 nucleotides line up with TRBD2. V gave up 10 bases and J gave up 6 bases; unmatched junction bases: 9. Per germline, CDR1 MNHEY and CDR2 SMNVEV (reference sequence). This CDR3 is 12 amino acids long. The CDR3 spells CATRVPGGEQYF. DNA of the CDR3: TGTGCCACCAGGGTCCCGGGAGGCGAGCAGTACTTC.

The V gene is TRBV10-1, the J gene TRBJ1-3, with unresolved D. This CDR3 region has 14 residues. V was pared by 0 bases and J by 2 bases, with 5 bases between. Germline CDR1 and CDR2: WNHNN and SYGVQD (reference sequence). For the CDR3, the DNA is TGCGCCAGCAGTGAGTCGCCAGCTGGAAACACCATATATTTT. This codes for CASSESPAGNTIYF.

This sequence joins TRBV2 and TRBJ2-3; TRBD2 matches at 8 bases. The CDR3 consists of 17 residues. The germline V gene has CDR1 SNHLY and CDR2 FYNNEI. Trimming at V came to 3 bases and at J to 4 bases, leaving 12 bases not matched to a gene. Here the CDR3 DNA reads TGTGCCAGCAGTGATTGGTGGGGCGGGGGGACGCCAGATACGCAGTATTTT. It yields the protein CASSDWWGGGTPDTQYF.

The sample holds one count of this clone. The rearrangement links TRBV6-6 to TRBJ1-1; 8 bases are a match to TRBD1. The germline gives CDR1 MNHNY, CDR2 SVGAGI (reference sequence). CDR3 size: 14 residues. V gave up 4 bases and J gave up 1 base; unmatched junction bases: 2. This chain's CDR3 is CASSSGGANTEAFF. CDR3 nucleotides: TGTGCCAGCAGTTCAGGGGGCGCGAACACTGAAGCTTTCTTT.

V gene TRBV14 combines with J gene TRBJ2-2; D is uncertain. V lost 0 bases to trimming and J lost 6 bases, with 5 bases between them. The CDR3 covers 13 residues. Germline loops: CDR1 SGHDN, CDR2 FVKESK. CDR3 protein: CASSQEVAGELFF. The CDR3 DNA follows: TGTGCCAGCAGCCAAGAGGTAGCCGGGGAGCTGTTTTTT. Variable domain in full (rest from reference TRBV14 and TRBJ2-2): EAGVTQFPSHSVIEKGQTVTLRCDPISGHDNLYWYRRVMGKEIKFLLHFVKESKQDESGMPNNRFLAERTGGTYSTLKVQPAELEDSGVYFCASSQEVAGELFFGEGSRLTVL.

This clone has only one observation. V usage is TRBV9 and J usage is TRBJ2-2; 9 nucleotides agree with TRBD1. Trimming cost V 0 bases and J 4 bases; bases outside gene matches: 10. The CDR3 has 18 residues. Germline V gene data show CDR1 as SGDLS and CDR2 as YYNGEE. The CDR3 reads CASSVDPGQGGVTGELFF. The CDR3 region has the DNA TGTGCCAGCAGCGTAGATCCGGGACAGGGCGGTGTCACCGGGGAGCTGTTTTTT.

V is TRBV5-1 and J is TRBJ1-2; 8 bases fit TRBD1. Per germline, CDR1 SGHRS and CDR2 YFSETQ. The CDR3 is 15 residues long. V lost 0 bases and J lost 2; bases outside the gene matches: 3. The CDR3 sequence is CASSLDQGANYGYTF. The CDR3 DNA reads as TGCGCCAGCAGCTTGGATCAGGGGGCGAACTATGGCTACACCTTC.

This chain joins TRBV11-2 and TRBJ2-7, with D tentatively TRBD2 (6 bases). The germline V and J ends were trimmed by 1 base and 3 bases, with 16 bases remaining between them. Germline V gene sequence: CDR1 SGHAT, CDR2 FQNNGV. The CDR3 totals 16 residues. DNA of the CDR3: TGTGCCAGCAGCTTAGGGTGGGTAGCGGACTTCTACGAGCAGTACTTC. It specifies CASSLGWVADFYEQYF.

This chain links TRBV7-8 with TRBJ2-7, with TRBD1 matching over 8 bases. The germline V gene encodes CDR1 SGHVS and CDR2 FQNEAQ. The V gene end was trimmed by 5 bases and the J gene end by 6 bases; junction bases not matched to a gene: 3. This CDR3 has 12 residues. The CDR3 coding sequence is TGTGCCAGCAGCCCCACAGGGGGCGAGCAGTACTTC. Translation gives CASSPTGGEQYF.

This clone was detected once. The gene calls are TRBV5-5 and TRBJ2-7; maybe TRBD2 (5 bases). V was cut by 4 bases and J by 1 base, with 9 bases left in between. The CDR3 contains 13 residues. Per germline, CDR1 SGHKS and CDR2 YYEKEE (reference sequence). Here the CDR3 DNA reads TGTGCCAGCAGCGGGCGGGTGTCCTACGAGCAGTACTTC. Protein product: CASSGRVSYEQYF.